The 28 T cell receptor beta chains below come from one sample, sequenced in a study of control samples from healthy donors and cancer patients. The protocol was immunoSEQ multiplex PCR, while the TCRdb copy is restricted to in-frame clones and leaves out a portion. The table shows about 80,000 clones, with 90% to 95% occurring only once. Specimen: blood. The receptor source for this set is a man over 45 in good health.

The CDR3 coding sequence is TGTGCCAGCAGTGAGGTGGTTGTGGCGGATGAAGCTTTCTTT. Protein product: CASSEVVVADEAFF. The chain is built from TRBV6-1 and TRBJ1-1; no definite D call. The V gene lost 3 bases and the J gene lost 7 bases, with 15 bases spanning the gap. The germline V gene encodes CDR1 MNHNS and CDR2 SASEGT. The CDR3 sequence is 14 residues long.

This chain links TRBV24-1 with TRBJ1-5, with D hard to call. The CDR3 runs to 14 residues. V gave up 5 bases and J gave up 0 bases, with 7 bases separating them. The germline gives CDR1 KGHDR, CDR2 SFDVKD. The CDR3 here is CATSGENSNQPQHF. The CDR3 DNA is TGTGCCACCAGTGGAGAAAATAGCAATCAGCCCCAGCATTTT.

The chain recombines TRBV29-1 with TRBJ2-5, with D possibly matching TRBD2 (7 bases). V was pared by 4 bases and J by 0 bases, with 12 bases between. Germline V gene sequence: CDR1 SQVTM, CDR2 ANQGSEA. The length of the CDR3 is 14 residues. The CDR3 nucleotides read TGCAGCGTTGTGGGGGAGGGGGACCAAGAGACCCAGTACTTC. Its protein product is CSVVGEGDQETQYF.

This clone was detected only once. V and J are TRBV3-1 (or the pseudogene TRBV3-2) and TRBJ2-7, with TRBD1 identical over 7 bases. From germline, CDR1 is LGHDT and CDR2 YNNKEL (reference sequence). J lost 1 base, V lost 1 base, and 4 bases had no gene match. This CDR3 is built from 15 residues. The CDR3 sequence is CASSQAPGQSYEQYF. Here the CDR3 DNA reads TGTGCCAGCAGCCAAGCGCCGGGACAGTCCTACGAGCAGTACTTC.

This clone occurred a few times. The chain carries TRBV6-5 and TRBJ1-1; D uncertain. The V end lost 8 bases, the J end lost 9 bases, and 16 bases lay between the germline ends. The germline CDR1 and CDR2 sequences are MNHEY and SVGAGI. This CDR3 spans 12 amino acids. The CDR3 sequence: CASAQEGGKAFF. CDR3 DNA: TGTGCCAGCGCCCAGGAGGGCGGGAAAGCTTTCTTT.

The chain joins TRBV24-1 to TRBJ2-2; 11 positions agree with TRBD2. The junction had 11 bases not matched to a gene; V was cut back by 5 bases and J by 7 bases. The CDR3 runs 17 residues. Germline CDR1 and CDR2: KGHDR and SFDVKD. DNA of the CDR3: TGTGCCACCAGTGCGTCTCTAGCGGGGGGTAACCTCGGGGAGCTGTTTTTT. This translates into CATSASLAGGNLGELFF.

The V call is TRBV4-1, the J call TRBJ1-2; the match to TRBD1 covers 7 bases. The germline V gene encodes CDR1 MGHRA and CDR2 YSYEKL. With 3 bases clipped from V and 7 bases from J, the junction kept 11 bases outside the gene matches. This CDR3 region has 15 residues. DNA for the CDR3: TGCGCCAGCAGCCAGATGCGACAGGGTGGTGGTGGCTACACCTTC. As protein: CASSQMRQGGGGYTF.

V and J are TRBV4-1 and TRBJ1-2; D gene ambiguous. The V gene's germline CDR1 is MGHRA and CDR2 YSYEKL. V was pared by 0 bases and J by 8 bases, with 13 bases between. The CDR3 spans 14 residues. CDR3 residues: CASSQEYSVVGYTF. CDR3 DNA: TGCGCCAGCAGCCAAGAGTACAGTGTGGTCGGCTACACCTTC.

The rearrangement joins TRBV3-1 (or the pseudogene TRBV3-2) to TRBJ1-1; D gene uncertain. V was pared by 5 bases and J by 1 base, with 8 bases between. The germline gives CDR1 LGHDT, CDR2 YNNKEL (reference sequence). The CDR3 runs to 13 residues. For the CDR3, the DNA is TGTGCCAGCAGCTTAGACGGGAACACTGAAGCTTTCTTT. Translating it yields CASSLDGNTEAFF.

This clone was seen only once. The genes are TRBV10-3 and TRBJ1-4; D is unresolved. Per germline, CDR1 ENHRY and CDR2 SYGVKD. Trimming took 0 bases from V and 7 from J, leaving 3 bases between them. This CDR3 comprises 12 residues. The CDR3 is CAISESVEKLFF. Here the CDR3 DNA reads TGTGCCATCAGTGAGTCGGTTGAAAAACTGTTTTTT.

V and J are TRBV24-1 and TRBJ2-7, with 9 bases that match TRBD1. Per the germline V gene, CDR1 is KGHDR and CDR2 is SFDVKD. With V trimmed by 12 bases and J by 5 bases, 10 bases remained unmatched. The CDR3 is made up of 13 amino acids. The CDR3 DNA is TGTGCCTCCCCCGGGACAGGGACGGACGAGCAGTACTTC. This translates into CASPGTGTDEQYF.

The genes are TRBV5-1 and TRBJ1-3, with unresolved D. V shed 0 bases and J shed 7 bases, with 14 bases lying between them. Germline loops: CDR1 SGHRS, CDR2 YFSETQ. The CDR3 is 15 amino acids. The CDR3 sequence: CASSLDEGRANTIYF. Written as DNA, the CDR3 is TGCGCCAGCAGCTTGGACGAAGGACGGGCGAACACCATATATTTT.

This clone was counted a few times. V and J are TRBV7-8 and TRBJ2-7, with D possibly called TRBD1 or TRBD2 (6 bases each). Germline assignment: CDR1 SGHVS and CDR2 FQNEAQ. This CDR3 spans 14 amino acids. Trimming removed 1 base at V and 2 bases at J, with 9 bases between. In nucleotides, the CDR3 is TGTGCCAGCAGCTTAGAAGGGGGGCCCTACGAGCAGTACTTC. Translation gives CASSLEGGPYEQYF.

This chain connects TRBV13 to TRBJ2-7; D is undetermined. Germline V gene data show CDR1 as PRHDT and CDR2 as FYEKMQ (reference sequence). V lost 3 bases, J lost 0 bases, and 6 bases lay in between. The CDR3 runs to 13 residues. CDR3 in DNA: TGTGCCAGCAGCTTTCGGGCCTCCTACGAGCAGTACTTC. This sequence encodes CASSFRASYEQYF.

The rearrangement joins TRBV30 to TRBJ1-3; the D gene is possibly TRBD1 (6 bases). V lost 0 bases and J 12 bases, leaving 21 bases between the germline ends. Germline values: CDR1 GTSNPN, CDR2 SVGIG (reference sequence). CDR3 size: 15 residues. The chain's CDR3 is CAWSVSRGHNVIIYF. The CDR3 bases are TGTGCCTGGAGTGTATCGCGGGGGCATAACGTTATCATATATTTT.

The chain uses TRBV7-9 and TRBJ1-5; a possible D gene is TRBD1 (6 bases). V was clipped by 5 bases and J by 6 bases, with 14 bases between them. There are 14 residues in the CDR3. The germline CDR1 and CDR2 sequences are SEHNR and FQNEAQ (reference sequence). The CDR3 DNA follows: TGTGCCAGCAGCCGAGGGGGAAACCCTCAGCCCCAGCATTTT. As protein: CASSRGGNPQPQHF.

The rearrangement links TRBV4-2 to TRBJ2-3, with D possibly matching TRBD1 (6 bases). The CDR3 contains 16 residues. Trimming shortened V by 0 bases and J by 2 bases, and 12 bases separated the two germline ends. CDR1 is LGHNA and CDR2 is YNFKEQ in the germline V gene. The CDR3 DNA is TGTGCCAGCAGCCAAGAGGTGGGGGCGTTCACAGATACGCAGTATTTT. This encodes CASSQEVGAFTDTQYF.

This clone was recorded only once. The chain couples TRBV5-1 to TRBJ2-2, with no clear D. Deletions cut 5 bases from V and 6 bases from J, with 5 bases between. The CDR3 is 11 amino acids. Germline assignment: CDR1 SGHRS and CDR2 YFSETQ. Here the CDR3 reads CASSWAGELFF. The CDR3 DNA is TGCGCCAGCAGTTGGGCCGGGGAGCTGTTTTTT.

The chain is built from TRBV12-5 and TRBJ2-6, with a possible D match to TRBD1 (6 bases). The CDR3 runs 18 residues. Looked up from germline, CDR1 is LGHNT and CDR2 is FRNRAP. Trimming removed 6 bases at V and 0 bases at J, with 18 bases between. The DNA for the CDR3 is TGTGCTAGTGGCTCCGACAGGTTTCTAATCTCTGGGGCCAACGTCCTGACTTTC. It is translated as CASGSDRFLISGANVLTF. Full variable domain (rest looked up from reference TRBV12-5 and TRBJ2-6): DARVTQTPRHKVTEMGQEVTMRCQPILGHNTVFWYRQTMMQGLELLAYFRNRAPLDDSGMPKDRFSAEMPDATLATLKIQPSEPRDSAVYFCASGSDRFLISGANVLTFGAGSRLTVL.

The V gene is TRBV3-1 (or the pseudogene TRBV3-2), the J gene TRBJ1-2; the match to TRBD1 covers 7 bases. In germline, CDR1 is LGHDT, CDR2 YNNKEL (reference sequence). After removal of 3 bases from V and 7 bases from J, the junction contained 5 bases not matched to a gene. CDR3 length: 13 amino acids. The CDR3 spells CASSQEGASGYTF. Here the CDR3 DNA reads TGTGCCAGCAGCCAGGAGGGGGCAAGTGGCTACACCTTC.

The chain employs TRBV18 and TRBJ1-2; D remains ambiguous. In germline, CDR1 is KGHSH, CDR2 LQKENI. V gave up 4 bases and J gave up 4 bases, with 7 bases separating them. This CDR3 is 12 amino acids long. As DNA, the CDR3 is TGTGCCAGCTCACAGGAGCGCTATGGCTACACCTTC. Translated: CASSQERYGYTF.

The gene calls are TRBV20-1 and TRBJ2-1; no clear D. The CDR3 extends over 13 amino acids. V lost 3 bases and J lost 4, with 10 bases in between. Germline CDR1 reads DFQATT; CDR2 reads SNEGSKA (reference sequence). The CDR3 sequence is CSASSPLYNEQFF. CDR3 nucleotide sequence: TGCAGTGCTAGTTCTCCTTTATACAATGAGCAGTTCTTC.

This clone has only one observation. The rearrangement joins TRBV27 to TRBJ2-1; perhaps TRBD1 as D (6 bases). The length of the CDR3 is 13 residues. CDR1 is MNHEY, CDR2 SMNVEV, per germline (reference sequence). V shed 11 bases and J shed 2 bases, with 13 bases lying between them. The CDR3 loop is CAVGQGPYNEQFF. The CDR3, as DNA: TGTGCCGTGGGGCAGGGGCCCTACAATGAGCAGTTCTTC.

The chain links TRBV12-3 or TRBV12-4 to TRBJ1-2; D remains ambiguous. With 5 bases removed from V and 9 bases from J, the gap between germline ends came to 13 bases. This CDR3 has 12 residues. CDR3 DNA: TGTGCCAGCAGTCTAAATATAGGCAGCTACACCTTC. Protein product: CASSLNIGSYTF.

This clone has a handful of counts. The J gene is TRBJ1-6, the V gene TRBV19; D remains unclear. The germline V gene encodes CDR1 LNHDA and CDR2 SQIVND (reference sequence). V gave up 1 base and J gave up 5 bases, with 6 bases separating them. The CDR3 extends over 14 amino acids. The CDR3 DNA reads TGTGCCAGTAGTATAGGGGCTGATAATTCACCCCTCCACTTT. Protein: CASSIGADNSPLHF.

The genes are TRBV12-3 or TRBV12-4 and TRBJ1-2; no reliable D call. This CDR3 has 13 residues. V lost 6 bases to trimming and J lost 4 bases, with 12 bases between them. As DNA, the CDR3 is TGTGCCAGCAGCCAGCGCCGGGTCTATGGCTACACCTTC. This gives the protein CASSQRRVYGYTF.

V and J are TRBV29-1 and TRBJ2-3; the match to TRBD2 covers 10 bases. Trimming removed 6 bases from V and 5 bases from J; junction bases left unmatched: 2. Looked up from germline, CDR1 is SQVTM and CDR2 is ANQGSEA. This CDR3 is 12 amino acids long. This CDR3 reads CSVRTSGDTQYF. The CDR3 nucleotides read TGCAGCGTGAGGACTAGCGGAGATACGCAGTATTTT.

The chain carries TRBV15 and TRBJ1-2; TRBD1 might be the D (5 bases). Germline V gives CDR1 LNHNV, CDR2 YYDKDF (reference sequence). The CDR3 contains 16 residues. Trimming shortened V by 5 bases and J by 0 bases, and 16 bases separated the two germline ends. The CDR3, as DNA: TGTGCCACCAGCGATCCCAGGGTCAGAGCTAACTATGGCTACACCTTC. This translates into CATSDPRVRANYGYTF. Together with reference TRBV15 and TRBJ1-2, the CDR3 gives the full variable domain: DAMVIQNPRYQVTQFGKPVTLSCSQTLNHNVMYWYQQKSSQAPKLLFHYYDKDFNNEADTPDNFQSRRPNTSFCFLDIRSPGLGDTAMYLCATSDPRVRANYGYTFGSGTRLTVV.